These 8 T cell receptor beta chains were sequenced from one sample in a study of cytomegalovirus exposure and HLA in healthy donors. PCR primers comprised 60 Vbeta and 13 Jbeta primers. Sequencing was performed with immunoSEQ multiplex PCR; in TCRdb, only in-frame clones are kept and a portion is missing. Its table lists tens of thousands of clones. Source material: PBMCs. All receptors come from a woman aged 40 to 55 in good health and CMV-seropositive.

The V gene is TRBV4-1, the J gene TRBJ2-7; 10 nucleotides align to TRBD1. V dropped 4 bases and J dropped 7; count of bases not matched to a gene: 7. Germline V CDR1 and CDR2: MGHRA, YSYEKL. The CDR3 sequence is 14 residues long. The CDR3 sequence is CASSPLTGGGEQYF. DNA for the CDR3: TGCGCCAGCAGCCCTTTGACAGGGGGCGGGGAGCAGTACTTC.

V gene TRBV6-5 combines with J gene TRBJ2-5, with 8 positions matching TRBD2. Trimming removed 3 bases from V and 9 bases from J; junction bases left unmatched: 15. Germline V CDR1 and CDR2: MNHEY, SVGAGI. The CDR3 runs 16 residues. This CDR3 is CASSYFSGNHGVAQYF. The CDR3 nucleotides are TGTGCCAGCAGTTATTTTAGCGGGAATCACGGAGTGGCCCAGTACTTC.

The chain carries TRBV5-4 and TRBJ1-4; no clear D gene. The CDR3 extends over 14 amino acids. Deletions cut 4 bases from V and 4 bases from J, with 11 bases between. Germline V gives CDR1 SGHNT, CDR2 YYREEE (reference sequence). CDR3 amino acids: CASSATANNEKLFF. The CDR3 DNA is TGTGCCAGCAGCGCTACAGCTAATAATGAAAAACTGTTTTTT. Full variable domain (missing parts from reference TRBV5-4 and TRBJ1-4): ETGVTQSPTHLIKTRGQQVTLRCSSQSGHNTVSWYQQALGQGPQFIFQYYREEENGRGNFPPRFSGLQFPNYSSELNVNALELDDSALYLCASSATANNEKLFFGSGTQLSVL.

The chain links TRBV19 to TRBJ2-7, with TRBD1 as a possible D gene (5 bases). V lost 1 base, J lost 1 base, and 8 bases lay in between. CDR1 and CDR2 from the germline V gene are LNHDA and SQIVND (reference sequence). This CDR3 comprises 14 residues. The CDR3 here is CASSIVGASYEQYF. The CDR3 nucleotides are TGTGCCAGTAGTATAGTTGGGGCTTCCTACGAGCAGTACTTC.

The CDR3 region is CASSHVAGSTDTQYF. CDR3 coding DNA: TGTGCCAGCAGCCATGTAGCGGGGTCCACAGATACGCAGTATTTT. The chain carries TRBV5-5 and TRBJ2-3, with TRBD2 matching 8 bases. Trimming cost V 4 bases and J 2 bases; bases outside gene matches: 6. This CDR3 contains 15 residues. Germline CDR1 and CDR2: SGHKS and YYEKEE (reference sequence).

V and J are TRBV7-2 and TRBJ2-1; 9 bases agree with TRBD2. V shed 5 bases and J 5 bases; nucleotides not matched to a gene: 10. The CDR3 consists of 16 residues. Germline V CDR1 and CDR2: SGHTA, FQGNSA. CDR3 amino acids: CASSPRLAEVNNEQFF. The DNA of the CDR3 is TGTGCCAGCAGCCCGAGACTAGCGGAGGTAAACAATGAGCAGTTCTTC.

The chain has TRBV30 and TRBJ1-3, with D perhaps matching TRBD1 (5 bases). The CDR3 sequence is 12 residues long. Trimming removed 4 bases at V and 9 bases at J, with 13 bases between. Germline V lookup: CDR1 GTSNPN, CDR2 SVGIG (reference sequence). The chain's CDR3 is CAWISGGGTIYF. The CDR3 region has the DNA TGTGCCTGGATATCGGGGGGGGGCACCATATATTTT.

Notes on this clone: Germline and junction disagree at one end, which may indicate a read error. This chain connects TRBV30 to TRBJ2-5, with a tentative D call TRBD2 (6 bases). Germline V gives CDR1 GTSNPN, CDR2 SVGIG (reference sequence). This CDR3 contains 12 residues. This CDR3 is CAWGDSGETQHF. The CDR3 DNA reads as TGTGCCTGGGGAGACTCGGGGGAGACCCAGCACTTC.